Reported below is one T cell receptor (beta chain). Its antigen remains unidentified. Assay: immunoSEQ multiplex PCR; the TCRdb copy retains only in-frame clones and omits some. The sample contains more than 1.2 million clones, approximately 98.5% of which appear only once. The data belong to a study of shared clonotypes between healthy human individuals. Regarding the study as a whole: The sharing of 4.5% to 6.5% of naive CD4 clonotypes was seen across a handful of donors. Represented genetic and exposure-history diversity was restricted by having few donors.

This receptor was taken from a man between 25 and 39 years old in good health. The sample taken for sequencing was naive CD4+ T cells sorted from blood. The subset here: CD45RA+ positively selected.

CDR3 bases: TGTGCCAGCAGCTTGAAAGGCGGGGGCAATCAGCCCCAGCATTTT. Protein: CASSLKGGGNQPQHF. The rearrangement joins TRBV5-5 to TRBJ1-5, with D hard to call. The CDR3 is 15 residues long. Per germline, CDR1 SGHKS and CDR2 YYEKEE (reference sequence). Trimming removed 1 base from V and 2 bases from J, with 10 bases in between.